This T cell receptor (beta chain) originates from a study of identical twins. Study-wide results and limits: Insertions were reduced in abundant cord blood beta clonotypes but not in memory repertoires.

This clonotype appeared many times. Its antigen remains unidentified. Trimming shortened V by 3 bases and J by 0 bases, and 14 bases separated the two germline ends. The CDR3 spans 16 residues. Germline CDR1 SGHDN, CDR2 FVKESK. Each CDR3 protein gets one entry after TCRdb re-called the 5' RACE reads with MiXCR. The sample includes about 690,000 distinct CDR3 sequences, approximately 21% of them seen just once. The same sample was also used in a study of T cells expressing NK-cell markers.

The sample taken for sequencing was PBMCs. The J gene is TRBJ1-1, the V gene TRBV14, with TRBD1 as a possible D gene (5 bases). The TCR sequence derives from a woman between 18 and 29 years old in good health. As DNA, the CDR3 is TGTGCCAGCAGCCAGGCCCTTACAGGATTGAACACTGAAGCTTTCTTT. Translating it yields CASSQALTGLNTEAFF.